This paragraph reports one T cell receptor beta chain. Its antigen is undetermined. These data originate in a study of T-cell reconstitution after alpha-beta-depleted transplantation in children. Unique molecular identifiers were incorporated into the prepared TCRbeta library. TCRdb itself ran the PCR reads through MiXCR, one entry per CDR3 protein. The data show about a million distinct CDR3 sequences, roughly 29% seen once. CDR3 length: 20 residues. Trimming took 4 bases from V and 3 from J; bases not matched to a gene: 20. Per germline, CDR1 SGHVS and CDR2 FQNEAQ. Study results and limitations: Several hundred expanded graft clones reportedly were the source of alpha-beta T cells about two months after transplant. From surviving recipient T cells and thymic progenitors came the high day-60 TCRbeta diversity observed in some patients. T-cell counts and diversity at one year following transplant were attributed mainly to newly produced T cells.

The origin of this receptor is a boy under three years old who had a stem cell transplant for SCID, so the T cells may come from the graft donor. The sample consisted of PBMCs, mostly from graft donor cells, taken 360 days after TCRalphabeta/CD19-depleted stem cell transplant. The chain has TRBV7-8 and TRBJ2-3, with 9 bases aligning to TRBD2. CDR3 sequence: CASSSPSLRASGGYTDTQYF. CDR3 DNA: TGTGCCAGCAGCTCCCCGTCTCTTAGGGCCAGCGGGGGGTATACAGATACGCAGTATTTT.